This T cell receptor (beta chain) appears in the sequencing data of a study of blood T cell repertoires in COVID-19. About the research overall: The samples span acute and convalescent COVID-19 from the United States, Italy and Spain. Sample material is recorded as cDNA or gDNA derived from T cells, B-cell-depleted T cells, or PBMCs.

V was cut by 5 bases and J by 0 bases, with 14 bases left in between. Germline assignment: CDR1 SGHTA and CDR2 FQGNSA. The CDR3 is 16 residues long. Methods used by the authors: Cell counts per sample came from amplifying reference gene primers. TCRdb's copy holds only in-frame clones and misses some; the assay was immunoSEQ multiplex PCR. That table supplies the V and J calls and clone size; D and trimming were determined from the DNA. The repertoire consists of some 250,000 clones, with 86% occurring once and the leading ten covering about 2.9%. The specimen sequenced was peripheral blood. The V gene is TRBV7-2, the J gene TRBJ2-4, with unresolved D. This clonotype was obtained from a woman in her 30s who had recovered from COVID-19. As DNA, the CDR3 is TGTGCCAGCAGCCCGGAGCCCGAGGTAGCCAAAAACATTCAGTACTTC. Protein: CASSPEPEVAKNIQYF.